These T cell receptor beta chains were read from a single sample in a study of blood T cell repertoires in COVID-19. Method: immunoSEQ multiplex PCR; TCRdb's copy keeps in-frame clones and lacks some. The repertoire holds over 250,000 clones, with about nine tenths as singletons. Sequencing was performed on peripheral blood. The receptors derive from a man aged 55 to 69 who had recovered from COVID-19. CDR3s include the opening cysteine and the closing phenylalanine or tryptophan. The order of the fields is V gene, J gene, CDR3 protein.

TRBV19	TRBJ2-5	CASSMGQGSLETQYF
TRBV4-1	TRBJ2-5	CASSDRDAAGLLDQETQYF
TRBV30	TRBJ2-1	CASMPGARGDEQFF
TRBV5-1	TRBJ2-5	CASSLGTPAVETQYF
TRBV5-1	TRBJ2-1	CASSFPGGLAGSNEQFF
TRBV19	TRBJ2-6	CASSLPGGASGANVLTF
TRBV19	TRBJ2-1	CASSIYGARSYNEQFF
TRBV5-4	TRBJ1-4	CASSFQGSGLEKLFF
TRBV5-1	TRBJ2-1	CASSLDGLANNEQFF
TRBV7-9	TRBJ1-3	CASSLGGSAGNTIYF
TRBV5-1	TRBJ2-2	CASSLLSSGYSAGELFF
TRBV9	TRBJ2-2	CASSVANSLAGELFF
TRBV7-2	TRBJ2-1	CASSEQGAGTSQFF
TRBV29-1	TRBJ2-7	CSVENMAGATPYEQYF
TRBV6-1	TRBJ1-5	CASIGDSGNQPQHF
TRBV18	TRBJ1-3	CASSPSDRAGNTIYF
TRBV6-5	TRBJ1-5	CASSNSDSSNQPQHF
TRBV15	TRBJ1-5	CATSSRQGSRNQPQHF
TRBV19	TRBJ1-2	CASSNSGGFYGYTF
TRBV6-5	TRBJ2-2	CASSPGLAGGELFF
TRBV30	TRBJ1-5	CAWSKLSNQPQHF
TRBV30	TRBJ2-1	CAGRGTGNEQFF
TRBV14	TRBJ1-5	CASSQSTGVSNQPQHF
TRBV6-6	TRBJ1-2	CASSLLGQNYGYTF
TRBV10-3	TRBJ2-7	CAIRDDRGSYEQYF
TRBV7-3	TRBJ2-3	CASSRGGSGGVKTDTQYF
TRBV4-2	TRBJ1-2	CASSPTGSKGYTF
TRBV9	TRBJ1-5	CASRKWGGNSNQPQHF
TRBV15	TRBJ1-5	CATSPDGSSNQPQHF
TRBV3-1/TRBV3-2	TRBJ2-2	CASSQSDRESGELFF
TRBV4-1	TRBJ2-2	CASSLVPGQHTGELFF
TRBV7-3	TRBJ2-6	CASSRGQAGANVLTF
TRBV5-1	TRBJ2-7	CASSRGRGLSYEQYF
TRBV19	TRBJ1-2	CASSRQGQNYGYTF
TRBV30	TRBJ1-1	CAWSYRGRGAEAFF
TRBV5-1	TRBJ2-7	CASSPASGGEQYF
TRBV6-1	TRBJ1-4	CASSGDRESPFINEKLFF
TRBV5-1	TRBJ1-2	CASSPPGQGLGYTF
TRBV15	TRBJ1-1	CATSRDGAEAFF
TRBV7-6	TRBJ1-1	CASSLAQIIGRVNTEAFF
TRBV6-5	TRBJ1-2	CASSYSFGGHGYTF
TRBV10-3	TRBJ2-7	CAISEGQGATYEQYF
TRBV6-5	TRBJ1-2	CASHLTSAGYGYTF
TRBV6-5	TRBJ2-7	CASSLRGHEQYF
TRBV6-5	TRBJ2-2	CASSYSTGDTGELFF
TRBV13	TRBJ2-3	CASSLNREKWSTDTQYF
TRBV10-3	TRBJ1-1	CAIQSVQGANTEAFF
TRBV7-3	TRBJ1-1	CASRRSVNTEAFF
TRBV19	TRBJ1-1	CASSVQGALTAFF
TRBV11-3	TRBJ2-1	CASSLGRQGGSYNEQFF
TRBV6-2/TRBV6-3	TRBJ2-5	CASSPVKETQYF
TRBV7-2	TRBJ1-1	CASSLDTARSEAFF
TRBV6-5	TRBJ2-5	CASSRGRETQYF
TRBV4-2	TRBJ1-2	CASTGQGSYTF
TRBV19	TRBJ1-2	CASSISGINYGYTF
TRBV3-1/TRBV3-2	TRBJ2-2	CASSRKGGIGSTGELFF
TRBV3-1/TRBV3-2	TRBJ2-5	CASSQESLAETTQYF
TRBV6-5	TRBJ2-2	CASKHRGPGELFF
TRBV29-1	TRBJ2-2	CSALENYRGGWTGELFF
TRBV29-1	TRBJ2-1	CSASTGSYNEQFF